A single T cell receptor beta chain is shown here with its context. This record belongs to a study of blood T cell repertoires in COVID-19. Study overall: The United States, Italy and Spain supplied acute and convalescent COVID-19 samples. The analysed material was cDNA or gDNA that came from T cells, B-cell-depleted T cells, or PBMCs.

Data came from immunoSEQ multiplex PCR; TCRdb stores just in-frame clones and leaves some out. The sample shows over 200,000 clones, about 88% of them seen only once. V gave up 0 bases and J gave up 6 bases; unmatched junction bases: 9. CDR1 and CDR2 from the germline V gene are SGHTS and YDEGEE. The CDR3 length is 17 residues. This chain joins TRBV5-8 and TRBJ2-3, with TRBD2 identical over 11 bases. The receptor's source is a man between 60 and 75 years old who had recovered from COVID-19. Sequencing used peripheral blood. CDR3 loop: CASSLALAGGGRDTQYF. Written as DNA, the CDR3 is TGTGCCAGCAGCTTGGCTCTAGCGGGGGGCGGTCGGGATACGCAGTATTTT.